This T cell receptor (beta chain) was sequenced during a study of cytomegalovirus exposure and HLA in healthy donors. Findings of the study overall: There were a few CMV-associated chains whose specificity for CMV antigens was confirmed in vitro. A list of about 180 TCR beta chains associated with cytomegalovirus was given.

Profiling relied on immunoSEQ multiplex PCR, and the TCRdb table lists in-frame clones only, not all of them. The data contain some 150,000 clones, around nine tenths of them singletons. Germline V lookup: CDR1 ENHRY, CDR2 SYGVKD. The CDR3 consists of 16 residues. V gave up 4 bases and J gave up 1 base; unmatched junction bases: 6. Note on this clone: Its target is unknown.

The sample comprised PBMCs. The source of this sequence is a woman younger than 45 in good health and CMV-seronegative. The genes are TRBV10-3 and TRBJ2-1; 8 bases align to TRBD2. The CDR3 nucleotides are TGTGCCATCAGTGTCTCAGCTAGCGGGTCCTACAATGAGCAGTTCTTC. This gives the protein CAISVSASGSYNEQFF.